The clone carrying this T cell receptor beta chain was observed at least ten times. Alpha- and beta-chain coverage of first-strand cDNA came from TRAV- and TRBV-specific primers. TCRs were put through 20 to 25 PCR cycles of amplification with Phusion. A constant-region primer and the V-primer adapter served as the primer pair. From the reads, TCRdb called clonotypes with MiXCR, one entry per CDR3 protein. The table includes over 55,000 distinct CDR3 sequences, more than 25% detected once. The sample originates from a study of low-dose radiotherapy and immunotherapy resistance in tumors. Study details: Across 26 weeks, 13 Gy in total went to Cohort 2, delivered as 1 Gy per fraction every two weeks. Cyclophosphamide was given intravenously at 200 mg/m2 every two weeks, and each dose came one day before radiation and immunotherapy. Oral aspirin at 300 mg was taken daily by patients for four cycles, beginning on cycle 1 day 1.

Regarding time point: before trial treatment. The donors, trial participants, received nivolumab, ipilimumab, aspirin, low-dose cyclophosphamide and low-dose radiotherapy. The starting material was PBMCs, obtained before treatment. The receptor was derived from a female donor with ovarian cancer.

The CDR3 DNA sequence: TGCAGTGCTAGGGGGAGCTACTCTGGAAACACCATATATTTT. It yields the protein CSARGSYSGNTIYF. J is TRBJ1-3 and V is TRBV20-1, with D hard to call. The CDR3 has 14 residues. Looked up from germline, CDR1 is DFQATT and CDR2 is SNEGSKA (reference sequence). Trimming left V 3 bases short and J 0 bases short, with 9 bases between.